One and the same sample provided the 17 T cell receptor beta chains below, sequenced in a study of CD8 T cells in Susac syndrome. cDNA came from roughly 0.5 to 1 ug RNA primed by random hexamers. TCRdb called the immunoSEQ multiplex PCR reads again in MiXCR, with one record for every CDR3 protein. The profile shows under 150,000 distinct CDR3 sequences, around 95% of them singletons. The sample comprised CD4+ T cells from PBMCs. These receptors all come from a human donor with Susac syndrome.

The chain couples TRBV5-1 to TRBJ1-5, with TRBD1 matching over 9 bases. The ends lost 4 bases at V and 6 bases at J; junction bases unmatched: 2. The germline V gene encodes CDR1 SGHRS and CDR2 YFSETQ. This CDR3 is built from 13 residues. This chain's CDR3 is CASSRGQGQPQHF. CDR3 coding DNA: TGCGCCAGCAGCCGGGGACAGGGTCAGCCCCAGCATTTT.

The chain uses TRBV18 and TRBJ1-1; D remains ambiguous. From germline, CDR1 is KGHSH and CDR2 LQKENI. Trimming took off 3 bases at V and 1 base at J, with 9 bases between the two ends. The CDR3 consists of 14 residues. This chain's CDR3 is CASSPLGKNTEAFF. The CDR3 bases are TGTGCCAGCTCACCGTTAGGCAAGAACACTGAAGCTTTCTTT.

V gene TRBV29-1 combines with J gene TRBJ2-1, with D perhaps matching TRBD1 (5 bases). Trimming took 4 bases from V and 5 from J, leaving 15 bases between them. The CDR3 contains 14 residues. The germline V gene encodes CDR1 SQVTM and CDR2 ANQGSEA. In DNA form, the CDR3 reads TGCAGCGTTGCGACAGCCCTGATGGACAATGAGCAGTTCTTC. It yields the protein CSVATALMDNEQFF.

CDR3 bases: TGTGCCAGCAGCCCACAGGGATCTGGCTACACCTTC. It encodes CASSPQGSGYTF. The chain employs TRBV14 and TRBJ1-2, with a possible D match to TRBD1 (6 bases). Germline V lookup: CDR1 SGHDN, CDR2 FVKESK. V lost 4 bases and J 7 bases, leaving 10 bases between the germline ends. The CDR3 extends over 12 amino acids.

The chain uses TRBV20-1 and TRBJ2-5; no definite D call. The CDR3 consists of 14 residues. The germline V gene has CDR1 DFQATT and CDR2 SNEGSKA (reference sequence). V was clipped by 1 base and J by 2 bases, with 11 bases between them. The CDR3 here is CSARGSEFQETQYF. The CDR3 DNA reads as TGCAGTGCTAGAGGTTCGGAATTTCAAGAGACCCAGTACTTC.

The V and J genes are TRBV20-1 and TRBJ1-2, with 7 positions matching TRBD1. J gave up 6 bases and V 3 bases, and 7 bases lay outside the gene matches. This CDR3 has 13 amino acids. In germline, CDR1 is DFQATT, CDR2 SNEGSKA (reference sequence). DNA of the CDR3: TGCAGTGCTAGTGTAGGGGGCGGGGATGGCTACACCTTC. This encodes CSASVGGGDGYTF.

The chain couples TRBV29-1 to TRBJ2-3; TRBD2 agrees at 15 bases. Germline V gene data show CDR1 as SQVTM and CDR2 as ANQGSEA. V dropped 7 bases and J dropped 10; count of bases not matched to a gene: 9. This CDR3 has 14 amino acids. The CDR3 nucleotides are TGCAGCGCCCGGACTAGCGGGAGGGGGGGGGCGCAGTATTTT. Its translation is CSARTSGRGGAQYF.

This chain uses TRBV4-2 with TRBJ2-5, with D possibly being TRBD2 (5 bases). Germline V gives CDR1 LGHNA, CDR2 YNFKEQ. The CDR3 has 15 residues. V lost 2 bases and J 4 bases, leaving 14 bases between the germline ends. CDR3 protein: CASSQSSAAGETQYF. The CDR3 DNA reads TGTGCCAGCAGCCAATCGAGCGCGGCGGGAGAGACCCAGTACTTC.

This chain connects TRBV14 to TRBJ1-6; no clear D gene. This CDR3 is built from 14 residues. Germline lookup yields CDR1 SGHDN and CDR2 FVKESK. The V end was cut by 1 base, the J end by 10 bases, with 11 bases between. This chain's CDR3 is CASSQVWVGSPLHF. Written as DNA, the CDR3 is TGTGCCAGCAGCCAAGTTTGGGTCGGATCACCCCTCCACTTT.

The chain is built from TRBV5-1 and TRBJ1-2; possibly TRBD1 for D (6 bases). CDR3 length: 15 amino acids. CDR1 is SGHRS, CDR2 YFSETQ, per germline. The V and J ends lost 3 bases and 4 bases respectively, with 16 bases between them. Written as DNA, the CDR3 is TGCGCCAGCAGCTCCTCCTCCGGGACAACCTATGGCTACACCTTC. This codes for CASSSSSGTTYGYTF. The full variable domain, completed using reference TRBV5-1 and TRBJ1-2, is KAGVTQTPRYLIKTRGQQVTLSCSPISGHRSVSWYQQTPGQGLQFLFEYFSETQRNKGNFPGRFSGRQFSNSRSEMNVSTLELGDSALYLCASSSSSGTTYGYTFGSGTRLTVV.

The CDR3 DNA reads TGTGCCAGTAGTACCACAGGTCGCTACGAGCAGTACTTC. Translation: CASSTTGRYEQYF. The genes are TRBV19 and TRBJ2-7; possible D gene TRBD1, 5 bases. This CDR3 contains 13 residues. Germline V lookup: CDR1 LNHDA, CDR2 SQIVND (reference sequence). V shed 4 bases and J shed 3 bases, with 10 bases lying between them. Combining the CDR3 with reference TRBV19 and TRBJ2-7 gives the whole variable domain DGGITQSPKYLFRKEGQNVTLSCEQNLNHDAMYWYRQDPGQGLRLIYYSQIVNDFQKGDIAEGYSVSREKKESFPLTVTSAQKNPTAFYLCASSTTGRYEQYFGPGTRLTVT.

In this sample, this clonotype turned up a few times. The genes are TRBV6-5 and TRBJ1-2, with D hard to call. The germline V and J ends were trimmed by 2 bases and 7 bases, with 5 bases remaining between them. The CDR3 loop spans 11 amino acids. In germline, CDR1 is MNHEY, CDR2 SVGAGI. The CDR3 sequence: CASSYAGGYTF. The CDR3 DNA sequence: TGTGCCAGCAGTTACGCGGGTGGCTACACCTTC.

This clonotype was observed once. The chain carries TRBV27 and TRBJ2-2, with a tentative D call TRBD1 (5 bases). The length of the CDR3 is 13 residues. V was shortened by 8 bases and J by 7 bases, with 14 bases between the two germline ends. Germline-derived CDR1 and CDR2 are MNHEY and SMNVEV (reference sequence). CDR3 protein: CASAQGNRGELFF. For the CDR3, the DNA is TGTGCCAGCGCGCAGGGCAACCGCGGGGAGCTGTTTTTT.

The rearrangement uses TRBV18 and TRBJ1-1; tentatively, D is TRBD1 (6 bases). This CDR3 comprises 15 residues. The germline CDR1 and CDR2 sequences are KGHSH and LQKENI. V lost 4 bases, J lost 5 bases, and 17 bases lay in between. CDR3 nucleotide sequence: TGTGCCAGCTCACTGACAGAGGGGGGGTGGACTGAAGCTTTCTTT. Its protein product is CASSLTEGGWTEAFF.

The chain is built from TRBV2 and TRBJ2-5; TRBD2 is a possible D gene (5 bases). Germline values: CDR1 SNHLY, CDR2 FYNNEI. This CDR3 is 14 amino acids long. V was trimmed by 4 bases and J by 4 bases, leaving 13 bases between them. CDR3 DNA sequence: TGTGCCAGCAGTGGACCCACGGGGATAGAGACCCAGTACTTC. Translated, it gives CASSGPTGIETQYF.

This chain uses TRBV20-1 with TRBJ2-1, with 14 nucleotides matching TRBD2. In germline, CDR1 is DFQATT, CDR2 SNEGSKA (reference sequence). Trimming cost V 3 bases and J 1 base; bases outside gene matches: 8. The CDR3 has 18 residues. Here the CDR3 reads CSASRGTSGGLSYNEQFF. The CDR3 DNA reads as TGCAGTGCTAGTAGGGGGACTAGCGGGGGTCTATCCTACAATGAGCAGTTCTTC.

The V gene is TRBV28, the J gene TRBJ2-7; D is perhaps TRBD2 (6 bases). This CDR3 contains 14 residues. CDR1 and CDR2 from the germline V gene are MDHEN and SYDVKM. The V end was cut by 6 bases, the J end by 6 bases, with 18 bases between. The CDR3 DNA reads TGTGCCAGCAGAACAACTGCGGGGACCGGCGAGCAGTACTTC. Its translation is CASRTTAGTGEQYF.